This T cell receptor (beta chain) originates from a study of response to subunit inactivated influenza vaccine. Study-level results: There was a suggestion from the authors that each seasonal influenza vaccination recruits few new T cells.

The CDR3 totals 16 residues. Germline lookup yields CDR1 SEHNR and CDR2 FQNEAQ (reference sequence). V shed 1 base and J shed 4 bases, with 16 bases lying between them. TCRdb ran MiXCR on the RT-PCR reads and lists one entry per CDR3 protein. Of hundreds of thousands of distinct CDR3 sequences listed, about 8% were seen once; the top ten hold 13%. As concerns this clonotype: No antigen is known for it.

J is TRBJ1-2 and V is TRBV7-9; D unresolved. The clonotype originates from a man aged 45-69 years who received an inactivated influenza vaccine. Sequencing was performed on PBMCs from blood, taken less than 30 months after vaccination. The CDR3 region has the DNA TGTGCCAGCAGCTTAGGAGGCACCGGGCTGACCTATGGCTACACCTTC. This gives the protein CASSLGGTGLTYGYTF.